This TCR beta chain appears in the sequencing data of a study of blood T cells in healthy people across ages. Sample-barcoded 5' priming and a J-beta primer mix drove a second PCR of about 7 to 11 cycles. TCRdb passed the 5' RACE reads through MiXCR, listing each CDR3 protein once. Of about 680,000 distinct CDR3 sequences detected, around 49% appear once; the ten largest clones hold approximately 32%. CDR1 DFQATT and CDR2 SNEGSKA come from the germline V gene (reference sequence). The CDR3 loop spans 14 amino acids. This TCR came from a woman aged 60-75 years in good health. The chain links TRBV20-1 to TRBJ2-1; 11 nucleotides match TRBD2. The DNA end is more similar to TRBJ2-7, so the J call may be wrong. Source material: blood. The CDR3 sequence: CSARTSGNYNEQYF. The CDR3, as DNA: TGCAGTGCTAGGACTAGCGGGAACTACAATGAGCAGTACTTC.